The 25 T cell receptor beta chains given below trace back to one sample, sequenced in a study of memory CD4+ T cells and cytomegalovirus serostatus (dated by TCRdb to 2018 to 2020). A FACSAria II was used to sort memory CD4+ T cells, defined as single viable CD3+CD4+CD8-CD45RO+ cells. Receptor amplification or capture employed the immunoSEQ multiplex PCR assay. Drawn from immuneACCESS, this table holds only the in-frame rearrangements with V and J called that TCRdb kept. Clones are partly lost; checked studies trace under half to an unresolved V gene and leave the rest unexplained. For this sample the table gives 40,000 to 50,000 clones, of which 70% to 75% were detected only once. The ten largest make up approximately 1.2% of the sample. Sequenced material: memory CD4+ T cells from blood. The receptor source for this set is an adult in good health and CMV-seropositive.

This clone appeared a few times. The missing conserved phenylalanine or tryptophan at the end of this CDR3 makes a read error likely. The limits of the CDR3 on the DNA are not certain, so only TCRdb's listed CDR3 is given. This CDR3 is CASSEAWDRRI. V and J are TRBV6-1 and TRBJ2-7; the D call TRBD1 from the table was never checked on the DNA. The CDR3 has 11 residues if both end residues are counted. Per the germline V gene, CDR1 is MNHNS and CDR2 is SASEGT.

A word on this clone: Other DNA sequences within the sample encode an identical CDR3. The chain links TRBV19 to TRBJ1-1, with 9 nucleotides matching TRBD1. Unmatched junction bases numbered 3, after V lost 5 bases and J lost 2 bases. Looked up from germline, CDR1 is LNHDA and CDR2 is SQIVND (reference sequence). CDR3 length: 14 residues. The CDR3 region is CASSVTGGNTEAFF. The CDR3 coding sequence is TGTGCCAGTAGTGTCACAGGGGGCAACACTGAAGCTTTCTTT.

The chain uses TRBV5-1 and TRBJ1-2, with D perhaps TRBD1 (5 bases). V was pared by 0 bases and J by 5 bases, with 11 bases between. Per germline, CDR1 SGHRS and CDR2 YFSETQ. This CDR3 region has 14 residues. The CDR3 DNA reads TGCGCCAGCAGCTTGGTCGGAGGGGCGTATGGCTACACCTTC. As protein: CASSLVGGAYGYTF. Full variable domain (rest looked up from reference TRBV5-1 and TRBJ1-2): KAGVTQTPRYLIKTRGQQVTLSCSPISGHRSVSWYQQTPGQGLQFLFEYFSETQRNKGNFPGRFSGRQFSNSRSEMNVSTLELGDSALYLCASSLVGGAYGYTFGSGTRLTVV.

This clone is classed as medium-sized. The chain combines TRBV9 with TRBJ2-5; D gene ambiguous. The CDR3 runs to 13 residues. Trimming removed 3 bases at V and 0 bases at J, with 6 bases between. Germline V gene sequence: CDR1 SGDLS, CDR2 YYNGEE. The CDR3 spells CASSATNQETQYF. In DNA, the CDR3 is TGTGCCAGCAGCGCGACAAACCAAGAGACCCAGTACTTC.

The count of this clone is one. This sequence joins TRBV5-1 and TRBJ2-1; D gene unclear. The CDR3 is 15 residues long. V was trimmed by 0 bases and J by 7 bases, leaving 14 bases between them. Looked up from germline, CDR1 is SGHRS and CDR2 is YFSETQ. The CDR3 region has the DNA TGCGCCAGCAGCTTGGCCCCCGGCTTCGGTAATGAGCAGTTCTTC. Protein: CASSLAPGFGNEQFF.

This rearrangement joins TRBV6-1 to TRBJ1-1; D unclear. The CDR3 length is 14 residues. Trimming pared 8 bases from V and 3 bases from J, leaving 16 bases between. The V gene's germline CDR1 is MNHNS and CDR2 SASEGT. In nucleotides, the CDR3 is TGTGCCAGCCACAAAAGGGTAGAGGACACTGAAGCTTTCTTT. Its protein is CASHKRVEDTEAFF.

This clone was recorded only once. The chain combines TRBV29-1 with TRBJ2-2; D unresolved. The CDR3 contains 13 residues. Germline V CDR1 and CDR2: SQVTM, ANQGSEA. V lost 7 bases to trimming and J lost 4 bases, with 13 bases between them. The CDR3 sequence: CSAGVTFTGELFF. The CDR3 coding sequence is TGCAGCGCCGGTGTGACGTTCACCGGGGAGCTGTTTTTT.

This chain joins TRBV9 and TRBJ1-6; a weak D match, TRBD1 (5 bases). Trimming took off 2 bases at V and 5 bases at J, with 14 bases between the two ends. This CDR3 is built from 16 residues. CDR1 SGDLS and CDR2 YYNGEE come from the germline V gene. The CDR3 here is CASSVEAGSDNSPLHF. DNA of the CDR3: TGTGCCAGCAGCGTTGAAGCAGGGTCCGATAATTCACCCCTCCACTTT.

The chain uses TRBV7-2 and TRBJ2-7, with 8 bases identical to TRBD1. The length of the CDR3 is 15 residues. The germline CDR1 and CDR2 sequences are SGHTA and FQGNSA. V lost 5 bases, J lost 3 bases, and 9 bases stayed unmatched. CDR3 in amino acids: CASSPTGVSYYEQYF. The CDR3 nucleotides read TGTGCCAGCAGCCCGACAGGGGTGTCCTACTACGAGCAGTACTTC.

This chain uses TRBV19 with TRBJ1-1; D is uncertain. Germline lookup yields CDR1 LNHDA and CDR2 SQIVND (reference sequence). Trimming took off 3 bases at V and 0 bases at J, with 5 bases between the two ends. The CDR3 consists of 13 residues. The CDR3 here is CASSMNLNTEAFF. The CDR3 DNA reads as TGTGCCAGTAGTATGAATCTGAACACTGAAGCTTTCTTT.

There are a few counts of this clone. The V gene is TRBV19, the J gene TRBJ1-3; D is unclear. Germline loops: CDR1 LNHDA, CDR2 SQIVND (reference sequence). The length of the CDR3 is 13 residues. The germline V and J ends were trimmed by 7 bases and 0 bases, with 7 bases remaining between them. CDR3 DNA sequence: TGTGCCAGTACCTGGGCCTCTGGAAACACCATATATTTT. It specifies CASTWASGNTIYF.

The V gene is TRBV2, the J gene TRBJ1-1; D might be TRBD1 (5 bases). This CDR3 comprises 17 residues. Trimming pared 6 bases from V and 5 bases from J, leaving 25 bases between. Germline loops: CDR1 SNHLY, CDR2 FYNNEI. CDR3 DNA sequence: TGTGCCAGCAGGATTCCTGTTCAGGGCTATAGTGGGACTGAAGCTTTCTTT. This sequence encodes CASRIPVQGYSGTEAFF.

The chain uses TRBV5-4 and TRBJ2-7; TRBD2 agrees at 10 bases. CDR1 is SGHNT, CDR2 YYREEE, per germline (reference sequence). There are 14 residues in the CDR3. After removal of 4 bases from V and 5 bases from J, the junction contained 6 bases not matched to a gene. The CDR3 spells CASSSGGASNEQYF. CDR3 nucleotides: TGTGCCAGCAGCAGCGGGGGGGCCTCTAACGAGCAGTACTTC.

The V and J genes are TRBV10-3 and TRBJ1-1; D remains unclear. The V gene lost 0 bases and the J gene lost 9 bases, with 11 bases spanning the gap. The CDR3 extends over 13 amino acids. Looked up from germline, CDR1 is ENHRY and CDR2 is SYGVKD. This chain's CDR3 is CAISESGSHQAFF. The CDR3, as DNA: TGTGCCATCAGTGAGTCGGGGAGTCACCAAGCTTTCTTT.

The rearrangement links TRBV7-3 to TRBJ2-3; TRBD2 is a possible D gene (6 bases). Germline CDR1 is SGHTA and CDR2 is FQGTGA. The CDR3 is 15 amino acids. With 5 bases removed from V and 2 bases from J, the gap between germline ends came to 14 bases. CDR3: CASSPDGLYTDTQYF. In DNA form, the CDR3 reads TGTGCCAGCAGCCCGGACGGACTATACACAGATACGCAGTATTTT.

The V and J genes are TRBV19 and TRBJ1-6; D uncertain. Germline-derived CDR1 and CDR2 are LNHDA and SQIVND (reference sequence). Trimming shortened V by 4 bases and J by 7 bases, and 11 bases separated the two germline ends. The CDR3 sequence is 14 residues long. Here the CDR3 DNA reads TGTGCCAGTAGTAGCACATCCTGGAATTCACCCCTCCACTTT. Residues: CASSSTSWNSPLHF.

The genes are TRBV7-2 and TRBJ2-1, with D perhaps matching TRBD2 (6 bases). The CDR3 is made up of 17 amino acids. CDR1 is SGHTA and CDR2 is FQGNSA in the germline V gene. Trimming left V 5 bases short and J 7 bases short, with 24 bases between. The CDR3: CASSHASGTGGGNEQFF. The CDR3 DNA follows: TGTGCCAGCAGCCACGCATCGGGGACTGGGGGTGGGAATGAGCAGTTCTTC.

By share of the sample, this clone is medium-sized. The chain has TRBV5-1 and TRBJ1-1; D possibly corresponds to TRBD1 (5 bases). Trimming left V 0 bases short and J 3 bases short, with 12 bases between. CDR3 size: 15 residues. Per the germline V gene, CDR1 is SGHRS and CDR2 is YFSETQ. The CDR3 coding sequence is TGCGCCAGCAGCTTGGATTCCCCACAGGACACTGAAGCTTTCTTT. It yields the protein CASSLDSPQDTEAFF.

The rearrangement links TRBV7-2 to TRBJ1-2; no firm D call. Trimming took 5 bases from V and 1 from J, leaving 8 bases between them. The CDR3 is 13 amino acids. Germline V gene lookup returns CDR1 SGHTA and CDR2 FQGNSA. The CDR3 is CASSTSNNYGYTF. CDR3 sequence (DNA): TGTGCCAGCAGCACTTCAAATAACTATGGCTACACCTTC.

The chain uses TRBV19 and TRBJ1-1; D is unresolved. V was shortened by 10 bases and J by 11 bases, with 26 bases between the two germline ends. The germline gives CDR1 LNHDA, CDR2 SQIVND (reference sequence). The CDR3 loop spans 14 amino acids. The CDR3: CATQTEGYGEGAFF. Written as DNA, the CDR3 is TGTGCCACCCAGACCGAAGGGTACGGAGAGGGCGCTTTCTTT.

This chain's CDR3 is CASSLMGREGETQYF. CDR3 DNA sequence: TGTGCCAGCAGCTTAATGGGACGGGAGGGAGAGACCCAGTACTTC. The rearrangement uses TRBV7-8 and TRBJ2-5, with 8 bases lining up with TRBD2. With V trimmed by 2 bases and J by 4 bases, 6 bases remained unmatched. Germline V lookup: CDR1 SGHVS, CDR2 FQNEAQ. This CDR3 has 15 residues.

V and J are TRBV6-5 and TRBJ1-6; D is possibly TRBD1 (6 bases). The CDR3 totals 13 residues. V was clipped by 7 bases and J by 12 bases, with 16 bases between them. Germline V gene lookup returns CDR1 MNHEY and CDR2 SVGAGI. The CDR3 nucleotides are TGTGCCAGCACCCGAGGGGGTTTGGGACCCCTCCACTTT. It encodes CASTRGGLGPLHF.

This rearrangement joins TRBV10-2 to TRBJ1-2, with no clear D. The V end was cut by 5 bases, the J end by 8 bases, with 15 bases between. Germline CDR1 WSHSY, CDR2 SAAADI. The CDR3 totals 13 residues. In DNA form, the CDR3 reads TGCGCCAGCAGTCCTCGCGAGGGTTCGGGCTACACCTTC. Residues: CASSPREGSGYTF.

This chain links TRBV5-4 with TRBJ2-1; D could derive from TRBD1 or TRBD2 (5 bases each). The length of the CDR3 is 15 residues. V was cut by 0 bases and J by 5 bases, with 12 bases left in between. Germline-derived CDR1 and CDR2 are SGHNT and YYREEE (reference sequence). The CDR3 nucleotides read TGTGCCAGCAGCTTGGAAGCGATGGGGGACAATGAGCAGTTCTTC. Translation: CASSLEAMGDNEQFF.

This chain links TRBV6-1 with TRBJ2-3; 15 bases fit TRBD2. Per the germline V gene, CDR1 is MNHNS and CDR2 is SASEGT. The CDR3 is 18 amino acids. The junction had 5 bases not matched to a gene; V was cut back by 4 bases and J by 0 bases. This CDR3 reads CASSAGTSGGRSTDTQYF. The CDR3 nucleotides are TGTGCCAGCAGTGCAGGGACTAGCGGGGGGCGGAGCACAGATACGCAGTATTTT.